This entry concerns a single TCR beta chain. Its antigen is not identified. Of the isolated RNA, all was reverse transcribed, and so the sequenced material was expressed TCRB transcripts. Sequencing used immunoSEQ multiplex PCR; TCRdb keeps in-frame clones, though not all of them. The sample has 130,000 to 150,000 clones, 6.9% seen once. The data originate from a study of beta chain features in type 1 diabetes. On the study more broadly: Sorted cells, roughly 100,000,000 in number, were examined across all samples.

In all sorted populations, purity surpassed 95%. The CDR3 is 14 residues long. Between the trimmed V and J ends, which lost 1 base and 4 bases, there was a span of 9 bases. Germline CDR1 SGHNT, CDR2 YYREEE (reference sequence). General study points: Naive, central memory and Treg TCRB repertoires seemed to resemble each other more closely in patients than they did in healthy donors.

The TCR comes from a woman in her 30s in good health. The specimen sequenced was central memory CD4+ T cells from blood. J is TRBJ1-3 and V is TRBV5-4; D remains ambiguous. The CDR3 coding sequence is TGTGCCAGCAGCTTGTGGGGAGAGGGAAACACCATATATTTT. Its protein is CASSLWGEGNTIYF.